Detailed here is one T cell receptor beta chain. The source of the sample is a study of blood T cell repertoires in COVID-19. The CDR3 totals 12 residues. Trimming removed 10 bases from V and 3 bases from J; junction bases left unmatched: 3. CDR1 is ENHRY and CDR2 is SYGVKD in the germline V gene. Some clones are missing from TCRdb's copy, which holds only in-frame ones; the method was immunoSEQ multiplex PCR. The sample holds some 60,000 clones, 85% to 90% seen once. This receptor was taken from a man between 70 and 80 years old with acute or convalescent COVID-19. This chain connects TRBV10-3 to TRBJ2-3; the match to TRBD1 covers 8 bases. The sequenced material came from peripheral blood. The CDR3 reads CASDRGTDTQYF. CDR3 bases: TGTGCCAGCGACAGGGGAACAGATACGCAGTATTTT.